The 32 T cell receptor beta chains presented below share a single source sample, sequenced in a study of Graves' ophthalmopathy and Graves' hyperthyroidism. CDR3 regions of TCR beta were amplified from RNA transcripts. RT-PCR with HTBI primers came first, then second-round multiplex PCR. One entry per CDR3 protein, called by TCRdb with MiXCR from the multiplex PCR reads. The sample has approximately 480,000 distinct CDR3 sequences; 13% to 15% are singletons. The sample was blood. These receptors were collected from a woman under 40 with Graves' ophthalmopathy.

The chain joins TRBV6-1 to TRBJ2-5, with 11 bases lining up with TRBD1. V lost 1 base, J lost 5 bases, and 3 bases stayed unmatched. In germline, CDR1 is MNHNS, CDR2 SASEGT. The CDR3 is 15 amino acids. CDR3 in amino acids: CASSEGTGGRETQYF. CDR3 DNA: TGTGCCAGCAGTGAAGGGACAGGGGGCAGGGAGACCCAGTACTTC.

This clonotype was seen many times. The CDR3 DNA sequence: TGTGCCAGCAGTGTACAGGACTGGAACACTGAAGCTTTCTTT. Translating it yields CASSVQDWNTEAFF. The chain recombines TRBV2 with TRBJ1-1, with a weak D call TRBD1 (5 bases). The length of the CDR3 is 14 residues. Trimming took 4 bases from V and 1 from J, leaving 10 bases between them. Germline values: CDR1 SNHLY, CDR2 FYNNEI. The variable domain in full, completed from reference TRBV2 and TRBJ1-1, reads EPEVTQTPSHQVTQMGQEVILRCVPISNHLYFYWYRQILGQKVEFLVSFYNNEISEKSEIFDDQFSVERPDGSNFTLKIRSTKLEDSAMYFCASSVQDWNTEAFFGQGTRLTVV.

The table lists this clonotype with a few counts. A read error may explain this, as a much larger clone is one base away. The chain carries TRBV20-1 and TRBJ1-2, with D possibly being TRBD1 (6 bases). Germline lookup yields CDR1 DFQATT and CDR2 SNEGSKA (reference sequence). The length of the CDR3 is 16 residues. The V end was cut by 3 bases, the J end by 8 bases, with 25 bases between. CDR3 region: CSARRSVLPRGGGYTF. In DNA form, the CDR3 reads TGCAGTGCTAGGAGGTCAGTCTTACCTCGAGGGGGAGGCTACACCTTC.

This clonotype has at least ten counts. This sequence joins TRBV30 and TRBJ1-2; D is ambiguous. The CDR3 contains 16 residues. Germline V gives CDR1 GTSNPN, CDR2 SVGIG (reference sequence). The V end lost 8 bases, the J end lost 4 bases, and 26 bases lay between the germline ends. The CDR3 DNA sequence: TGTGCCCGGGAAAAGGCAGGATTCAAGTATCTCTATGGCTACACCTTC. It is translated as CAREKAGFKYLYGYTF.

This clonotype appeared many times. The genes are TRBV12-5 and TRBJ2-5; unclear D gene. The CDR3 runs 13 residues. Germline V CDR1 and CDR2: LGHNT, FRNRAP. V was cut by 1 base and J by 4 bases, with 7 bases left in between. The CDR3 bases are TGTGCTAGTGGTTTGGACCTCAGAGAGACCCAGTACTTC. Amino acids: CASGLDLRETQYF.

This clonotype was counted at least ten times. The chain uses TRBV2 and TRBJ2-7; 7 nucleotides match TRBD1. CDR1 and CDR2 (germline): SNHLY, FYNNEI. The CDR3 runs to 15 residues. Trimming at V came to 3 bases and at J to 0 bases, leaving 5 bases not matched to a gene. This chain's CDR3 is CASSDIGTASYEQYF. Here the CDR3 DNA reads TGTGCCAGCAGTGACATTGGGACAGCCTCCTACGAGCAGTACTTC.

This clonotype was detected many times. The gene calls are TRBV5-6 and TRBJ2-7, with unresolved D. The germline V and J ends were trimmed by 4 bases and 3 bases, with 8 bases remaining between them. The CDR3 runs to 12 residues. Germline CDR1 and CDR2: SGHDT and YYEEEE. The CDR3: CASSTDHYEQYF. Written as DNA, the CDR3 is TGTGCCAGCAGCACCGACCACTACGAGCAGTACTTC.

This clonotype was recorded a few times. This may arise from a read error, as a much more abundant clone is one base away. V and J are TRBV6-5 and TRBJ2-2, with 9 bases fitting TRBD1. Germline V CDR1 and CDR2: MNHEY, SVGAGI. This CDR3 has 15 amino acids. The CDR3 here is CASRHTGGRTGEPFF. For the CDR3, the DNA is TGTGCCAGCAGACATACAGGGGGCCGAACCGGGGAGCCGTTTTTT.

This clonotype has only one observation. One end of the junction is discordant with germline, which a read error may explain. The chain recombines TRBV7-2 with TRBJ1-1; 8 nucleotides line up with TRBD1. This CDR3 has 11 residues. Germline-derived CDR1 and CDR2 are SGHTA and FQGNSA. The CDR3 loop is CASSQEGTGYF. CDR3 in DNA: TGTGCCAGCAGCCAGGAGGGGACAGGCTATTTT.

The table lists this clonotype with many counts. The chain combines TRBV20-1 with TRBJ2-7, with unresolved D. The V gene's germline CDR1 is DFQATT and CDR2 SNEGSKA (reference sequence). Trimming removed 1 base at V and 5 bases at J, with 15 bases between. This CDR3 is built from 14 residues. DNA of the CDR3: TGCAGTGCTAGAGTGTGGCTCGGTAGGGACGAGCAGTACTTC. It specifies CSARVWLGRDEQYF.

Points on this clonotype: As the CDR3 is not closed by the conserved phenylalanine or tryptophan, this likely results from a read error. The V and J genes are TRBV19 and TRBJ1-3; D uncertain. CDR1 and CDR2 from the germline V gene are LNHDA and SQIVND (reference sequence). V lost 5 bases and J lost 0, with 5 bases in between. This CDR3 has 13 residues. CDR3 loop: CASSDLSGNTIYL. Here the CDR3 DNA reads TGTGCCAGTAGTGACCTCTCTGGAAACACCATATATTTG.

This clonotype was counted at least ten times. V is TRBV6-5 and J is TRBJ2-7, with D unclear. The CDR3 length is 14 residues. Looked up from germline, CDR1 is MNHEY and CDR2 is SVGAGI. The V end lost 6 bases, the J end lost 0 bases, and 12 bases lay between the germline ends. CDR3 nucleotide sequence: TGTGCCAGCAGATCCCGTTCCTACTCCTACGAGCAGTACTTC. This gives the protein CASRSRSYSYEQYF.

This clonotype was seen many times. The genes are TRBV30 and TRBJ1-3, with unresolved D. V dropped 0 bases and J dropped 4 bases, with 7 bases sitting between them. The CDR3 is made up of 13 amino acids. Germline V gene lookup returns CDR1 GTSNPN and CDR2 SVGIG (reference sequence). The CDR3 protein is CAWSVLSGNTIYF. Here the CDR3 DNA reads TGTGCCTGGAGTGTATTGTCCGGAAACACCATATATTTT.

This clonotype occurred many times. The CDR3 here is CASSQDSNQPQHF. The CDR3 DNA reads as TGTGCCAGCAGCCAGGATAGCAATCAGCCCCAGCATTTT. This chain joins TRBV6-2 or TRBV6-3 and TRBJ1-5; D is unresolved. The CDR3 runs to 13 residues. Germline CDR1 MNHEY, CDR2 SVGEGT. The V end lost 6 bases, the J end lost 0 bases, and 6 bases lay between the germline ends.

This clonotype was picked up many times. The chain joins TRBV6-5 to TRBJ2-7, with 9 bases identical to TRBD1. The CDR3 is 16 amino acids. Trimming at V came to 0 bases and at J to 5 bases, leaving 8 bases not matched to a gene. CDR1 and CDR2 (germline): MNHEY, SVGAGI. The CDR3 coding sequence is TGTGCCAGCAGTTACTCTGGTGGGACAGGGATCGACGAGCAGTACTTC. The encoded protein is CASSYSGGTGIDEQYF.

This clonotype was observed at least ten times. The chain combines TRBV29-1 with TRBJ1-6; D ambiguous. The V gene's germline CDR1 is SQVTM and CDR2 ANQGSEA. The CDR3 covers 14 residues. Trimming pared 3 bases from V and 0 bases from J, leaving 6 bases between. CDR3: CSVDAGSYNSPLHF. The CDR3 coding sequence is TGCAGCGTTGACGCGGGCTCCTATAATTCACCCCTCCACTTT.

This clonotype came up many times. The CDR3 bases are TGCGCCAGCAGCTTGGGGGGGCGAGGATCGGGCGAGCAGTACTTC. This translates into CASSLGGRGSGEQYF. The chain links TRBV5-1 to TRBJ2-7; D is possibly TRBD1 (6 bases). Germline lookup yields CDR1 SGHRS and CDR2 YFSETQ. CDR3 length: 15 residues. Trimming took 0 bases from V and 6 from J, leaving 16 bases between them.

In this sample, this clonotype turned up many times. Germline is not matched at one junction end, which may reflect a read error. The CDR3 bases are TGTGCCATCTCCGCCTTAGTCGGGACCCTTGTATTT. Amino acids: CAISALVGTLVF. V gene TRBV10-3 combines with J gene TRBJ1-6, with a weak D call TRBD1 (5 bases). CDR1 and CDR2 from the germline V gene are ENHRY and SYGVKD. The length of the CDR3 is 12 residues.

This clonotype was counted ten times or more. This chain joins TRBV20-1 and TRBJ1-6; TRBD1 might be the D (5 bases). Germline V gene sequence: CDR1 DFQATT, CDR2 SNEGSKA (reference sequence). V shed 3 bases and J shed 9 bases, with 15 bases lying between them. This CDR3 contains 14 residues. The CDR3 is CSARRGVGTSPLHF. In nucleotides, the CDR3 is TGCAGTGCTAGGAGGGGAGTCGGGACTTCACCCCTCCACTTT.

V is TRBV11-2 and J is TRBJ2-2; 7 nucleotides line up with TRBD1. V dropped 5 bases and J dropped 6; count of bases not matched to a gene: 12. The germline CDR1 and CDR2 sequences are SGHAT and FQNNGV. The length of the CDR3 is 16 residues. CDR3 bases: TGTGCCAGCAGCCTAGTGACAGGGTTCGCGGCCGGGGAGCTGTTTTTT. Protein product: CASSLVTGFAAGELFF.

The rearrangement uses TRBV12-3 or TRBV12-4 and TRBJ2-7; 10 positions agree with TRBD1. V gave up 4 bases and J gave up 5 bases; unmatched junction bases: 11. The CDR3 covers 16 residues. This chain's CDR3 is CASSYGRGQGTHEQYF. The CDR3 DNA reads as TGTGCCAGCAGTTATGGAAGGGGACAGGGGACCCACGAGCAGTACTTC.

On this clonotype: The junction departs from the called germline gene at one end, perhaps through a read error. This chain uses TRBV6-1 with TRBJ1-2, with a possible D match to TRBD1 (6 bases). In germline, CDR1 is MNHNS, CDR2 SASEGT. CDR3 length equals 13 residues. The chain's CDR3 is CVSSVGASRGYTF. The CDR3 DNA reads TGTGTCAGCAGTGTGGGGGCCTCCAGGGGCTACACCTTC.

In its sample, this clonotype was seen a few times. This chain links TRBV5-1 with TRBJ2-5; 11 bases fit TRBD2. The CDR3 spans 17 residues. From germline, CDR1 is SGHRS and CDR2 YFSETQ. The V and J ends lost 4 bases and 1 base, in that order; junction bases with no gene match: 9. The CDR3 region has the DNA TGCGCCAGCAGCGATCTACTGGGACTAGCGGTCCAAGAGACCCAGTACTTC. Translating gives CASSDLLGLAVQETQYF.

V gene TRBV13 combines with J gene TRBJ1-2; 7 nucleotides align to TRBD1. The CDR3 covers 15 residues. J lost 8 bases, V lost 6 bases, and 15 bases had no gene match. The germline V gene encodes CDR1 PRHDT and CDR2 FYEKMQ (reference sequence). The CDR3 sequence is CASRSAGGPPGGYTF. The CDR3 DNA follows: TGTGCCAGCAGGTCCGCAGGGGGACCACCTGGGGGCTACACCTTC.

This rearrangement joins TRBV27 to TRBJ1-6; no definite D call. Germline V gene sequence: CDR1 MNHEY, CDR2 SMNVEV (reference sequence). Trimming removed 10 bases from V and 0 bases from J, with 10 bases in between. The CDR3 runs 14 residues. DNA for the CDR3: TGTGCCATCACCAGGTACTCCTATAATTCACCCCTCCACTTT. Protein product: CAITRYSYNSPLHF.

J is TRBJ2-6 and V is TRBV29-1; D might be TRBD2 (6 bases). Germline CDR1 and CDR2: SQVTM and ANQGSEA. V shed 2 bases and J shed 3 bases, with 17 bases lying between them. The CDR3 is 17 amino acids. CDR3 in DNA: TGCAGCGTTGAAAAAGCAGGGCCCGGGGGTGGGGCCAACGTCCTGACTTTC. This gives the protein CSVEKAGPGGGANVLTF. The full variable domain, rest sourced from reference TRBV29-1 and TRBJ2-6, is SAVISQKPSRDICQRGTSLTIQCQVDSQVTMMFWYRQQPGQSLTLIATANQGSEATYESGFVIDKFPISRPNLTFSTLTVSNMSPEDSSIYLCSVEKAGPGGGANVLTFGAGSRLTVL.

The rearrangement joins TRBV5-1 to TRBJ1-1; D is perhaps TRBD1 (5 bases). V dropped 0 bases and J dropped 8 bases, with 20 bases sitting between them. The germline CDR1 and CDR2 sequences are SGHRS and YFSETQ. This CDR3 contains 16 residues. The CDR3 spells CASSLGINAGVSEAFF. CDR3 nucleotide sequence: TGCGCCAGCAGCTTGGGGATTAACGCGGGGGTTTCGGAAGCTTTCTTT.

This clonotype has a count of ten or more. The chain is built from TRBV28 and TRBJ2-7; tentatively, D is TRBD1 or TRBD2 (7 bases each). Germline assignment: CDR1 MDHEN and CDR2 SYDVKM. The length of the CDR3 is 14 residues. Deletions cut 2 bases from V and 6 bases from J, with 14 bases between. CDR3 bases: TGTGCCAGCAGTTTACAGGGGGGGCCGGGCGAGCAGTACTTC. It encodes CASSLQGGPGEQYF.

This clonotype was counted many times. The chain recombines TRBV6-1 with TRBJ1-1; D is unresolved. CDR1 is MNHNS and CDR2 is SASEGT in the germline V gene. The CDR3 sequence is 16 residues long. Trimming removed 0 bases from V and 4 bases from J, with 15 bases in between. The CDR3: CASSEALVGWTTEAFF. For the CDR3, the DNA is TGTGCCAGCAGTGAAGCCTTAGTGGGGTGGACCACTGAAGCTTTCTTT.

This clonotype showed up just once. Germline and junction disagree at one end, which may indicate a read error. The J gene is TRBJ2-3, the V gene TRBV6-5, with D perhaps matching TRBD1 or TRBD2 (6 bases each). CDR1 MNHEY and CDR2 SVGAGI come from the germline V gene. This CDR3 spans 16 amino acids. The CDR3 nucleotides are TGTGCCAGCAGTTCTACAGGGATTACTAGCACAGATACGCAATATTTT. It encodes CASSSTGITSTDTQYF.

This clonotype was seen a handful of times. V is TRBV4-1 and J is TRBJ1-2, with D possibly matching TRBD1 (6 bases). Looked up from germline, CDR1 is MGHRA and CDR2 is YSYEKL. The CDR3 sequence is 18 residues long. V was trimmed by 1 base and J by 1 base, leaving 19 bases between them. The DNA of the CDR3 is TGCGCCAGCAGCCAAGGCCAGGGGTCCCTCGCATTTAACTATGGCTACACCTTC. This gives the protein CASSQGQGSLAFNYGYTF.

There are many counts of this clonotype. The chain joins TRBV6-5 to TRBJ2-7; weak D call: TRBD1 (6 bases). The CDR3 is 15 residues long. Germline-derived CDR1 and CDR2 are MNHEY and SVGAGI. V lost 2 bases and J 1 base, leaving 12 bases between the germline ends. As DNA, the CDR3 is TGTGCCAGCAGTTACCCGCAGACAGGTTCCTACGAGCAGTACTTC. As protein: CASSYPQTGSYEQYF.